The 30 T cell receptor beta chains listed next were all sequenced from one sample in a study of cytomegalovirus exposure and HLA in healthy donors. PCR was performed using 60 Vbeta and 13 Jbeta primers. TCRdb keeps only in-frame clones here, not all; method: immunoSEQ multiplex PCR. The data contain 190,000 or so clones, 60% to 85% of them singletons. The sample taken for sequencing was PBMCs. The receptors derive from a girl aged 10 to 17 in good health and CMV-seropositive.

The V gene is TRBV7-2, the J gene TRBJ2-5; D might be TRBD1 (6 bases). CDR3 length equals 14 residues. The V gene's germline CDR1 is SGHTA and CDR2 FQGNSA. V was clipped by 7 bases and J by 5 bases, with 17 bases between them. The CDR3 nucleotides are TGTGCCAGCACCACCCGGACAGTGGAGGAGACCCAGTACTTC. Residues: CASTTRTVEETQYF.

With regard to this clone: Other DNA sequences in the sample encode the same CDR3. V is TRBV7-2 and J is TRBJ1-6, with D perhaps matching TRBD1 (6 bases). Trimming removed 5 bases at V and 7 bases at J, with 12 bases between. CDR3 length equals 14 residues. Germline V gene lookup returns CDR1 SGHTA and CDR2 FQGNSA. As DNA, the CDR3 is TGTGCCAGCAGCGTCAGGGGCCCGAATTCACCCCTCCACTTT. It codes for CASSVRGPNSPLHF.

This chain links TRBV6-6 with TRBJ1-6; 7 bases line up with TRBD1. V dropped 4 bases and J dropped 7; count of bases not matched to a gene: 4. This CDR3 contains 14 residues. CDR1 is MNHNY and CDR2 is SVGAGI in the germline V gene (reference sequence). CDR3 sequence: CASSSGTDNSPLHF. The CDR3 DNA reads TGTGCCAGCAGTTCCGGGACAGACAATTCACCCCTCCACTTT.

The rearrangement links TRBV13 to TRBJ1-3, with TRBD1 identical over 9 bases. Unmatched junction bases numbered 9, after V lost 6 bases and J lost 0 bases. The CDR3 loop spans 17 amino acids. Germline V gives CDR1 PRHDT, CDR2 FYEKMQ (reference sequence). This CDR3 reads CASSHTNRGLSGNTIYF. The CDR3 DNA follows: TGTGCCAGCAGTCATACAAACAGGGGGCTCTCTGGAAACACCATATATTTT.

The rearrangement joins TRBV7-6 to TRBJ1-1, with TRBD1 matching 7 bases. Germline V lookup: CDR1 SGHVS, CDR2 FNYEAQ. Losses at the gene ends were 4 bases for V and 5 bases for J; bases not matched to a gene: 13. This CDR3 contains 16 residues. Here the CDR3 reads CASSSMETGFVTEAFF. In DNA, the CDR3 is TGTGCCAGCAGCTCCATGGAGACAGGGTTTGTGACTGAAGCTTTCTTT.

CDR3 DNA: TGTGCCAGCTCACGGACAGGGTTGGACACCGGGGAGCTGTTTTTT. Protein sequence: CASSRTGLDTGELFF. The gene calls are TRBV18 and TRBJ2-2, with 8 bases identical to TRBD1. CDR1 is KGHSH and CDR2 is LQKENI in the germline V gene. V lost 4 bases and J lost 3; bases outside the gene matches: 4. The CDR3 is 15 residues long.

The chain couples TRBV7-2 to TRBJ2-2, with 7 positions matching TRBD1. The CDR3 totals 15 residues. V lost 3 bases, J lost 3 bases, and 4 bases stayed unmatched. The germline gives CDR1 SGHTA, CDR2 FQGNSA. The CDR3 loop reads CASSFTGTDTGELFF. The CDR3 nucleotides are TGTGCCAGCAGCTTCACCGGGACAGACACCGGGGAGCTGTTTTTT.

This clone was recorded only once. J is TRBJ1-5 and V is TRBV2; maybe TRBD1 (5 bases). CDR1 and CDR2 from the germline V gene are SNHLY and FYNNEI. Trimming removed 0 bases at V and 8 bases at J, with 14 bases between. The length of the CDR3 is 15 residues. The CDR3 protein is CASSEAVAGKEPQHF. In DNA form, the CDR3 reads TGTGCCAGCAGTGAAGCGGTGGCAGGGAAAGAGCCCCAGCATTTT.

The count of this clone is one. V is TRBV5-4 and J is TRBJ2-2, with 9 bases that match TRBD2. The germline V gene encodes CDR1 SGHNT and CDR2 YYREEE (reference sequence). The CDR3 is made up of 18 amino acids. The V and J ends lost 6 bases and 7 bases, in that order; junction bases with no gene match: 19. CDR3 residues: CASTTKSWVSGGNGELFF. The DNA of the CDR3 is TGTGCCAGCACCACCAAGAGTTGGGTTAGCGGGGGTAACGGGGAGCTGTTTTTT.

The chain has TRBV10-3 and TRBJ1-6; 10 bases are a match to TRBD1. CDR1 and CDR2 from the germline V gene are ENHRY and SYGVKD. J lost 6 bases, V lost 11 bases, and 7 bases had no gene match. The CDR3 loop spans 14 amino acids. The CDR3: CAAGQGVFNSPLHF. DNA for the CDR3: TGTGCCGCCGGACAGGGGGTATTTAATTCACCCCTCCACTTT.

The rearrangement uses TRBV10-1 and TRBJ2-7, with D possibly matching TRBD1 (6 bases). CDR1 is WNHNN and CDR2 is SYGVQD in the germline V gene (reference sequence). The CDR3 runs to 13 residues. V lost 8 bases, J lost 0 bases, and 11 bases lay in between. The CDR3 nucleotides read TGCGCCAGCTCACGGACAGACTCCTACGAGCAGTACTTC. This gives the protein CASSRTDSYEQYF.

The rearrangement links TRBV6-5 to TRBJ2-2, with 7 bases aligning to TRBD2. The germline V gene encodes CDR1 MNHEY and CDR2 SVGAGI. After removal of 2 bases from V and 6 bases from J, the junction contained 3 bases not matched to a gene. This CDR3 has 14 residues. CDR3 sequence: CASSYGGGSGELFF. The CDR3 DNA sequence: TGTGCCAGCAGTTACGGGGGGGGATCCGGGGAGCTGTTTTTT.

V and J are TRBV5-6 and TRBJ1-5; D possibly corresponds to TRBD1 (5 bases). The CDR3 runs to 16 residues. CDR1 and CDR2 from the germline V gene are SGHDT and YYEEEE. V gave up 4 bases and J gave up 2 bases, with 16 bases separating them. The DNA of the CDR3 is TGTGCCAGCAGCCTTCGCCCTCAGGGCCGCAATCAGCCCCAGCATTTT. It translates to CASSLRPQGRNQPQHF.

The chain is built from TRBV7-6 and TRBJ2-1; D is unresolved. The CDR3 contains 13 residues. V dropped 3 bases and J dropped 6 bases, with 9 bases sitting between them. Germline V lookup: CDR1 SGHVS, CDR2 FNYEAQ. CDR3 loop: CASSFTEINEQFF. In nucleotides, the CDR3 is TGTGCCAGCAGCTTCACTGAAATCAATGAGCAGTTCTTC.

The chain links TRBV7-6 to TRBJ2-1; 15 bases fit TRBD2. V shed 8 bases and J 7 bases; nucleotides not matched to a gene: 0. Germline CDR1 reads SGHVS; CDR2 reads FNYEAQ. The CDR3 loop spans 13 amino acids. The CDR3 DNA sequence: TGTGCCAGCGGACTAGCGGGGGGGAATGAGCAGTTCTTC. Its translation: CASGLAGGNEQFF. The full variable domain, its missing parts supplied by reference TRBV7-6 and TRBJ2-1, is GAGVSQSPRYKVTKRGQDVALRCDPISGHVSLYWYRQALGQGPEFLTYFNYEAQQDKSGLPNDRFSAERPEGSISTLTIQRTEQRDSAMYRCASGLAGGNEQFFGPGTRLTVL.

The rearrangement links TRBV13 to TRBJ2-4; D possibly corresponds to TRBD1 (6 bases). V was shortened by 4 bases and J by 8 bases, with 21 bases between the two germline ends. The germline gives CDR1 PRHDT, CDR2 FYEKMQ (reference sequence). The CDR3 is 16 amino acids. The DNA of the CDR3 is TGTGCCAGCAGCTCCCGCTATGGGGGCGTGGGGGACATTCAGTACTTC. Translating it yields CASSSRYGGVGDIQYF.

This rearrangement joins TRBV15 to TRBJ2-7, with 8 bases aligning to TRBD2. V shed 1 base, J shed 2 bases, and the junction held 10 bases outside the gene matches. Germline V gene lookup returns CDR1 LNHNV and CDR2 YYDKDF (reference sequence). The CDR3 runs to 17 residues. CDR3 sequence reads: CATSRGGRRGGTYEQYF. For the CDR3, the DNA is TGTGCCACCAGCAGAGGCGGTCGTCGGGGGGGGACCTACGAGCAGTACTTC.

The CDR3 protein is CASSPIRLSGDTEAFF. The CDR3 nucleotides read TGTGCCAGCAGCCCCATCCGTTTGAGCGGCGACACTGAAGCTTTCTTT. V gene TRBV7-9 combines with J gene TRBJ1-1; unclear D gene. This CDR3 has 16 amino acids. Trimming removed 5 bases at V and 3 bases at J, with 19 bases between. Germline V gives CDR1 SEHNR, CDR2 FQNEAQ (reference sequence).

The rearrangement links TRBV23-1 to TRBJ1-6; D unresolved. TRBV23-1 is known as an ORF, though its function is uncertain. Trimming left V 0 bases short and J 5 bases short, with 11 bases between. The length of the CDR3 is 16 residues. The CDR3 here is CASSQSPGRDNSPLHF. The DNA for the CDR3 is TGCGCCAGCAGTCAATCCCCCGGGCGGGATAATTCACCCCTCCACTTT.

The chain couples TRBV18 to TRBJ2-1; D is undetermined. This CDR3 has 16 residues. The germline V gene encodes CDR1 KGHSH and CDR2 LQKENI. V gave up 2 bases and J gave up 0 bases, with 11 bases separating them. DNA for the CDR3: TGTGCCAGCTCACCAATCGCGGTAAGCTCCTACAATGAGCAGTTCTTC. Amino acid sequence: CASSPIAVSSYNEQFF.

For the CDR3, the DNA is TGTGCCATCAGTGAGTCTTGGGGACAGGGAGCTGAAAAACTGTTTTTT. It specifies CAISESWGQGAEKLFF. The chain carries TRBV10-3 and TRBJ1-4, with 9 bases aligning to TRBD1. The junction had 6 bases not matched to a gene; V was cut back by 0 bases and J by 7 bases. CDR3 length: 16 residues. Germline CDR1 ENHRY, CDR2 SYGVKD.

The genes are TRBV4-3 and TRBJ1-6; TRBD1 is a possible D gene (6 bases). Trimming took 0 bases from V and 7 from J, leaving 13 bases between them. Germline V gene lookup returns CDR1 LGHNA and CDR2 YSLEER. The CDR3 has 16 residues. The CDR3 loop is CASSQEPGEGNSPLHF. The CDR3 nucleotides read TGCGCCAGCAGCCAAGAACCAGGGGAAGGAAATTCACCCCTCCACTTT.

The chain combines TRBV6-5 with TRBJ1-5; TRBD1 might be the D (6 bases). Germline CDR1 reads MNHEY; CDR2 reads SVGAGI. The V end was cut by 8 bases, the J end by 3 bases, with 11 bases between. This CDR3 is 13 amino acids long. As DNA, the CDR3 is TGTGCCAGCTCCGGGACACACAATCAGCCCCAGCATTTT. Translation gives CASSGTHNQPQHF.

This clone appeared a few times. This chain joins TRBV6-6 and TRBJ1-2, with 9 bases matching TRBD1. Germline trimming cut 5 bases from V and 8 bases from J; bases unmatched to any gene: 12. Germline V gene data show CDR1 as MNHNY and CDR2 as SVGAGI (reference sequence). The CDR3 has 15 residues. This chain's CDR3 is CASSPGRDRVVGYTF. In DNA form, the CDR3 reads TGTGCCAGCAGTCCCGGCCGGGACAGGGTGGTCGGCTACACCTTC.

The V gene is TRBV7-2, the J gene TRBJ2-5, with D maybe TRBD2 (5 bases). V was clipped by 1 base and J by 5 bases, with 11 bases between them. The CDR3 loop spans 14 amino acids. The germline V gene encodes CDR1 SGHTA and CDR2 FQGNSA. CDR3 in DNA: TGTGCCAGCAGCTTAGTGGTTAGCGTGGAGACCCAGTACTTC. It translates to CASSLVVSVETQYF.

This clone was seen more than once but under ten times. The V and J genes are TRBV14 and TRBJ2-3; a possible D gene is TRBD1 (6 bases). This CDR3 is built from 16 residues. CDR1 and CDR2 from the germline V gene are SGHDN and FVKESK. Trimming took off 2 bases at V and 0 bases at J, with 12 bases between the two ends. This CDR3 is CASSQIDRPSTDTQYF. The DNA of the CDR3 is TGTGCCAGCAGCCAAATAGACAGGCCGAGCACAGATACGCAGTATTTT.

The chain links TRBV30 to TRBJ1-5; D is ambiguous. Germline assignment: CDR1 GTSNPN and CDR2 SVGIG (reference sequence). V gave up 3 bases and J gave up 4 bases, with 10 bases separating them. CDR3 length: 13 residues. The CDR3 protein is CAWSAAGNQPQHF. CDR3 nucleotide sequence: TGTGCCTGGAGCGCGGCGGGTAATCAGCCCCAGCATTTT. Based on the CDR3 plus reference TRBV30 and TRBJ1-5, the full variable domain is SQTIHQWPATLVQPVGSPLSLECTVEGTSNPNLYWYRQAAGRGLQLLFYSVGIGQISSEVPQNLSASRPQDRQFILSSKKLLLSDSGFYLCAWSAAGNQPQHFGDGTRLSIL.

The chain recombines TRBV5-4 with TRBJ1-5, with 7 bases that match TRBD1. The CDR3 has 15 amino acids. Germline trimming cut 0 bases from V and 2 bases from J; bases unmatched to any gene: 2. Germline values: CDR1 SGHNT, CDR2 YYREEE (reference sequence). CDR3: CASSLGTGGNQPQHF. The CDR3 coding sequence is TGTGCCAGCAGCTTGGGGACAGGTGGCAATCAGCCCCAGCATTTT.

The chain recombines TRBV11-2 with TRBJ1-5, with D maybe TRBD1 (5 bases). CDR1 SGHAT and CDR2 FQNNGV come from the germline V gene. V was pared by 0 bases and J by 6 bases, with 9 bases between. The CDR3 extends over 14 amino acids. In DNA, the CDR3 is TGTGCCAGCAGCTTAGATCAGGGTGGTCAGCCCCAGCATTTT. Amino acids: CASSLDQGGQPQHF.

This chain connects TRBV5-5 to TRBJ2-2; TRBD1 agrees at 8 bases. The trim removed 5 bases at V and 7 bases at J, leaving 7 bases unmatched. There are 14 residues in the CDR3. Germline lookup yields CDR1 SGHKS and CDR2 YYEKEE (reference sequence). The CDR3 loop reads CASRPGGKVGELFF. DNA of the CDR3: TGTGCCAGCAGGCCAGGGGGCAAAGTCGGGGAGCTGTTTTTT.